The 32 T cell receptor beta chains given below trace back to one sample, sequenced in a study of graft-versus-host responses after intestinal transplantation. Irradiated stimulators labeled with violet dye, some 200,000 in number, were plated with some 200,000 CFSE-labeled responders. Sequencing used immunoSEQ multiplex PCR; TCRdb keeps in-frame clones, though not all of them. The sample lists tens of thousands of clones; over 40% were seen once. Here the sequenced sample was alloreactive CD8+ T cells from a mixed lymphocyte reaction culture, taken before intestinal transplant. Subset denoted: CFSE-low proliferating T cells sorted from roughly six-day pre-transplant mixed lymphocyte reaction (GvH or HvG direction). The source is a human patient who received an intestinal transplant.

This clone is a singleton in its sample. This chain links TRBV15 with TRBJ2-7; D ambiguous. The CDR3 is 13 amino acids. V dropped 1 base and J dropped 3 bases, with 7 bases sitting between them. Germline V lookup: CDR1 LNHNV, CDR2 YYDKDF (reference sequence). The CDR3 sequence: CATSRGSLYEQYF. CDR3 coding DNA: TGTGCCACCAGCAGAGGGTCTCTCTACGAGCAGTACTTC.

The sample holds a few counts of this clone. The chain combines TRBV6-6 with TRBJ1-5; TRBD1 matches 7 bases. V shed 0 bases, J shed 4 bases, and the junction held 3 bases outside the gene matches. CDR3 size: 15 residues. Germline CDR1 is MNHNY and CDR2 is SVGAGI (reference sequence). CDR3 amino acids: CASSYSGGQNQPQHF. The CDR3 region has the DNA TGTGCCAGCAGTTACTCAGGGGGCCAAAATCAGCCCCAGCATTTT.

Within the sample, this clone is medium-sized. The chain couples TRBV19 to TRBJ2-7; D is possibly TRBD1 (5 bases). Trimming took off 3 bases at V and 3 bases at J, with 6 bases between the two ends. Looked up from germline, CDR1 is LNHDA and CDR2 is SQIVND (reference sequence). The CDR3 covers 12 residues. The CDR3 sequence is CASSIQGYEQYF. The CDR3 DNA sequence: TGTGCCAGTAGTATCCAGGGCTACGAGCAGTACTTC.

V gene TRBV6-1 combines with J gene TRBJ2-1; D is uncertain. Germline V lookup: CDR1 MNHNS, CDR2 SASEGT. The ends were cut back, 6 bases at V and 3 bases at J, with 9 bases in the middle. CDR3 size: 13 residues. The CDR3 sequence is CASSYRHYNEQFF. The CDR3 DNA is TGTGCCAGCAGCTACCGACACTACAATGAGCAGTTCTTC.

CDR3 residues: CASSFGGTPRNTEAFF. Written as DNA, the CDR3 is TGTGCCAGCAGCTTCGGCGGAACACCCCGGAACACTGAAGCTTTCTTT. This sequence joins TRBV5-4 and TRBJ1-1; no reliable D call. Trimming cost V 2 bases and J 1 base, with 15 bases left between them. The CDR3 covers 16 residues. In germline, CDR1 is SGHNT, CDR2 YYREEE (reference sequence).

V gene TRBV7-3 combines with J gene TRBJ1-2; D remains ambiguous. V was trimmed by 5 bases and J by 3 bases, leaving 13 bases between them. The germline gives CDR1 SGHTA, CDR2 FQGTGA. This CDR3 comprises 14 residues. The CDR3 protein is CASSIKAGDYGYTF. DNA for the CDR3: TGTGCCAGCAGCATTAAAGCCGGGGACTATGGCTACACCTTC. Variable domain in full (rest from reference TRBV7-3 and TRBJ1-2): GAGVSQTPSNKVTEKGKYVELRCDPISGHTALYWYRQSLGQGPEFLIYFQGTGAADDSGLPNDRFFAVRPEGSVSTLKIQRTERGDSAVYLCASSIKAGDYGYTFGSGTRLTVV.

V gene TRBV4-2 combines with J gene TRBJ2-1; D might be TRBD2 (6 bases). The CDR3 sequence is 16 residues long. V lost 4 bases and J lost 2, with 15 bases in between. Germline V gives CDR1 LGHNA, CDR2 YNFKEQ. In DNA, the CDR3 is TGTGCCAGCAGCCTCCATAACGGGGGTCCCTACAATGAGCAGTTCTTC. It encodes CASSLHNGGPYNEQFF.

This sequence joins TRBV28 and TRBJ2-6, with D perhaps matching TRBD1 or TRBD2 (6 bases each). Germline loops: CDR1 MDHEN, CDR2 SYDVKM. This CDR3 spans 15 amino acids. Trimming removed 8 bases from V and 1 base from J, with 12 bases in between. The CDR3 DNA follows: TGTGCCAGCGGGCCGGGGGCGTCTGGGGCCAACGTCCTGACTTTC. Translated: CASGPGASGANVLTF.

The chain combines TRBV6-6 with TRBJ2-5, with 7 positions matching TRBD2. The CDR3 consists of 13 residues. Unmatched junction bases numbered 8, after V lost 6 bases and J lost 7 bases. CDR1 and CDR2 from the germline V gene are MNHNY and SVGAGI (reference sequence). The CDR3 loop is CASRAGARGTQYF. For the CDR3, the DNA is TGTGCCAGCAGGGCGGGAGCCCGGGGGACCCAGTACTTC.

This clone has more than one count but fewer than ten. The chain employs TRBV29-1 and TRBJ2-1, with TRBD2 matching over 10 bases. The germline gives CDR1 SQVTM, CDR2 ANQGSEA. V lost 7 bases, J lost 3 bases, and 0 bases stayed unmatched. The CDR3 is 12 amino acids. CDR3: CSASGSYNEQFF. CDR3 DNA sequence: TGCAGCGCTAGCGGGAGCTACAATGAGCAGTTCTTC.

The chain carries TRBV27 and TRBJ1-5, with 8 bases lining up with TRBD1. The V gene end was trimmed by 2 bases and the J gene end by 4 bases; junction bases not matched to a gene: 19. Per the germline V gene, CDR1 is MNHEY and CDR2 is SMNVEV (reference sequence). The CDR3 is made up of 20 amino acids. The CDR3 protein is CASSLKSGTGRLSVNQPQHF. In DNA, the CDR3 is TGTGCCAGCAGTTTAAAAAGCGGGACAGGCCGCTTGTCTGTGAATCAGCCCCAGCATTTT.

The chain uses TRBV4-1 and TRBJ2-1, with 7 bases lining up with TRBD2. The CDR3 is made up of 17 amino acids. Germline V gene data show CDR1 as MGHRA and CDR2 as YSYEKL. With V trimmed by 4 bases and J by 6 bases, 15 bases remained unmatched. The CDR3 DNA is TGCGCCAGCAGCCGCCAGACTATCGGGAGGCAGGGCAATGAGCAGTTCTTC. Residues: CASSRQTIGRQGNEQFF.

This clone was seen a few times. V is TRBV4-1 and J is TRBJ2-2; 9 bases match TRBD1. From germline, CDR1 is MGHRA and CDR2 YSYEKL. Losses at the gene ends were 2 bases for V and 1 base for J; bases not matched to a gene: 11. The CDR3 extends over 19 amino acids. The CDR3 DNA is TGCGCCAGCAGCCAAATTCCTATGCTGGGACAGGGGAACACCGGGGAGCTGTTTTTT. Residues: CASSQIPMLGQGNTGELFF.

The table lists this clone with a count of one. The V and J genes are TRBV7-7 and TRBJ2-5; no firm D call. The CDR3 length is 15 residues. The ends were cut back, 0 bases at V and 5 bases at J, with 13 bases in the middle. Germline V gives CDR1 SSHAT, CDR2 FNYEAQ (reference sequence). As DNA, the CDR3 is TGTGCCAGCAGCTTAGCGAACAGCCGGCGGGAGACCCAGTACTTC. The encoded protein is CASSLANSRRETQYF.

The DNA for the CDR3 is TGCGCCAGCAGCTTGACGATCACCGGGGAGCTGTTTTTT. Its protein product is CASSLTITGELFF. This chain connects TRBV5-1 to TRBJ2-2; D is unresolved. V was cut by 1 base and J by 4 bases, with 5 bases left in between. CDR1 and CDR2 (germline): SGHRS, YFSETQ. This CDR3 contains 13 residues.

CDR3 DNA: TGTGCCAGCAGTTTAGGGGGTTTGAGGGACCAGCCCCAGCATTTT. Amino acid sequence: CASSLGGLRDQPQHF. The J gene is TRBJ1-5, the V gene TRBV28; TRBD1 is a possible D gene (5 bases). The CDR3 consists of 15 residues. The V gene's germline CDR1 is MDHEN and CDR2 SYDVKM. V was clipped by 2 bases and J by 7 bases, with 15 bases between them. The complete variable domain, with remaining parts taken from reference TRBV28 and TRBJ1-5, reads DVKVTQSSRYLVKRTGEKVFLECVQDMDHENMFWYRQDPGLGLRLIYFSYDVKMKEKGDIPEGYSVSREKKERFSLILESASTNQTSMYLCASSLGGLRDQPQHFGDGTRLSIL.

J is TRBJ1-1 and V is TRBV5-4, with D perhaps matching TRBD1 (5 bases). Per the germline V gene, CDR1 is SGHNT and CDR2 is YYREEE (reference sequence). The CDR3 runs to 13 residues. V lost 2 bases, J lost 7 bases, and 12 bases lay in between. CDR3 bases: TGTGCCAGCAGCTTTCGGGGGGGACTTGAAGCTTTCTTT. As protein: CASSFRGGLEAFF.

The V and J genes are TRBV6-6 and TRBJ1-3; D is uncertain. This CDR3 is 15 amino acids long. Germline V gene lookup returns CDR1 MNHNY and CDR2 SVGAGI (reference sequence). V lost 4 bases, J lost 3 bases, and 13 bases lay in between. CDR3 DNA sequence: TGTGCCAGCAGTTGGGTAAATTTAGTTGGAAACACCATATATTTT. Translation: CASSWVNLVGNTIYF.

The chain carries TRBV12-5 and TRBJ2-1; TRBD2 aligns across 11 bases. Germline trimming cut 5 bases from V and 4 bases from J; bases unmatched to any gene: 4. CDR3 length equals 15 residues. Germline V lookup: CDR1 LGHNT, CDR2 FRNRAP. The CDR3 DNA reads as TGTGCTAGTGGTCTCGGGACTAGCGGATACAATGAGCAGTTCTTC. This sequence encodes CASGLGTSGYNEQFF.

The chain is built from TRBV10-2 and TRBJ2-2; 10 nucleotides line up with TRBD2. The CDR3 is 17 residues long. J was trimmed by 4 bases and V by 5 bases; bases with no gene match: 10. Germline CDR1 is WSHSY and CDR2 is SAAADI. The CDR3 sequence is CASSHTLAGVSTGELFF. The CDR3 nucleotides are TGCGCCAGCAGTCATACCCTAGCGGGAGTGTCCACCGGGGAGCTGTTTTTT.

The rearrangement uses TRBV7-9 and TRBJ1-1; weak D call: TRBD1 (6 bases). Trimming stripped 0 bases from V and 4 bases from J, with 15 bases between. The germline gives CDR1 SEHNR, CDR2 FQNEAQ (reference sequence). The CDR3 loop spans 16 amino acids. In nucleotides, the CDR3 is TGTGCCAGCAGCTTAGCACAGGGTAGGGGTAGCACTGAAGCTTTCTTT. It encodes CASSLAQGRGSTEAFF.

V usage is TRBV10-3 and J usage is TRBJ2-3, with 11 positions matching TRBD2. After removal of 4 bases from V and 4 bases from J, the junction contained 10 bases not matched to a gene. From germline, CDR1 is ENHRY and CDR2 SYGVKD. The length of the CDR3 is 17 residues. CDR3 in DNA: TGTGCCATCAGTGCGGCGGCTAGCGGGGGGTGGGCAGATACGCAGTATTTT. This codes for CAISAAASGGWADTQYF.

This clone has just a few counts. CDR3 region: CASSLDFSFGEQFF. CDR3 coding DNA: TGCGCCAGCAGCTTGGACTTTTCGTTTGGTGAGCAGTTCTTC. V is TRBV5-1 and J is TRBJ2-1, with D uncertain. The CDR3 is made up of 14 amino acids. Trimming left V 0 bases short and J 9 bases short, with 13 bases between. The V gene's germline CDR1 is SGHRS and CDR2 YFSETQ. The entire variable domain, with the rest obtained from reference TRBV5-1 and TRBJ2-1, is as follows: KAGVTQTPRYLIKTRGQQVTLSCSPISGHRSVSWYQQTPGQGLQFLFEYFSETQRNKGNFPGRFSGRQFSNSRSEMNVSTLELGDSALYLCASSLDFSFGEQFFGPGTRLTVL.

This clone was counted a few times. The germline gene is not matched at one end of the junction; a read error may be the cause. The J gene is TRBJ2-7, the V gene TRBV4-2, with 11 positions matching TRBD2. CDR1 and CDR2 from the germline V gene are LGHNA and YNFKEQ. The CDR3 consists of 14 residues. CDR3 in DNA: TGTGCCAGCAGCCAAGATCCGGCTAGCGGGAGGAAGCGCTTC. Its translation: CASSQDPASGRKRF.

This clone appeared a few times. The CDR3 nucleotides read TGCAGCTCAAGACCGATAAGGTCTGCGGGCTACACCTTC. The encoded protein is CSSRPIRSAGYTF. The chain has TRBV29-1 and TRBJ1-2; unclear D gene. The CDR3 is 13 amino acids. V lost 8 bases and J 8 bases, leaving 21 bases between the germline ends. Germline V gene data show CDR1 as SQVTM and CDR2 as ANQGSEA.

This sequence joins TRBV30 and TRBJ1-1; no clear D gene. Germline V CDR1 and CDR2: GTSNPN, SVGIG (reference sequence). Between the trimmed V and J ends, which lost 3 bases and 0 bases, there was a span of 5 bases. The CDR3 is 12 amino acids. The CDR3 DNA sequence: TGTGCCTGGAGCCGGTTGAACACTGAAGCTTTCTTT. Encoded protein: CAWSRLNTEAFF. The full variable domain, completed using reference TRBV30 and TRBJ1-1, is SQTIHQWPATLVQPVGSPLSLECTVEGTSNPNLYWYRQAAGRGLQLLFYSVGIGQISSEVPQNLSASRPQDRQFILSSKKLLLSDSGFYLCAWSRLNTEAFFGQGTRLTVV.

The rearrangement joins TRBV5-6 to TRBJ2-2; D is unclear. V lost 1 base and J 3 bases, leaving 10 bases between the germline ends. Germline assignment: CDR1 SGHDT and CDR2 YYEEEE. The length of the CDR3 is 15 residues. The CDR3 protein is CASSLRQRDTGELFF. CDR3 bases: TGTGCCAGCAGCTTGCGGCAGAGAGACACCGGGGAGCTGTTTTTT. The full variable domain, with the rest looked up from reference TRBV5-6 and TRBJ2-2, is DAGVTQSPTHLIKTRGQQVTLRCSPKSGHDTVSWYQQALGQGPQFIFQYYEEEERQRGNFPDRFSGHQFPNYSSELNVNALLLGDSALYLCASSLRQRDTGELFFGEGSRLTVL.

This clone qualifies as medium-sized. This rearrangement joins TRBV6-6 to TRBJ2-7, with 9 positions matching TRBD1. J gave up 1 base and V 0 bases, and 4 bases lay outside the gene matches. CDR3 size: 16 residues. The germline CDR1 and CDR2 sequences are MNHNY and SVGAGI (reference sequence). This CDR3 reads CASSYSGTGKSYEQYF. The CDR3 DNA reads TGTGCCAGCAGTTACTCCGGGACAGGGAAGTCCTACGAGCAGTACTTC.

This chain joins TRBV28 and TRBJ1-5; D remains unclear. The CDR3 totals 16 residues. Trimming stripped 2 bases from V and 5 bases from J, with 16 bases between. Germline CDR1 MDHEN, CDR2 SYDVKM. The CDR3 loop is CASSLRHLVAYQPQHF. DNA of the CDR3: TGTGCCAGCAGTTTACGTCACTTAGTAGCGTATCAGCCCCAGCATTTT. Using reference TRBV28 and TRBJ1-5 for the parts outside the CDR3, the full variable domain is DVKVTQSSRYLVKRTGEKVFLECVQDMDHENMFWYRQDPGLGLRLIYFSYDVKMKEKGDIPEGYSVSREKKERFSLILESASTNQTSMYLCASSLRHLVAYQPQHFGDGTRLSIL.

This clone was picked up one time. The chain joins TRBV9 to TRBJ2-5; D is possibly TRBD2 (6 bases). From germline, CDR1 is SGDLS and CDR2 YYNGEE. The V end was cut by 0 bases, the J end by 2 bases, with 8 bases between. The CDR3 length is 14 residues. CDR3 bases: TGTGCCAGCAGCGTAGGGGGGGTACAAGAGACCCAGTACTTC. It yields the protein CASSVGGVQETQYF.

V usage is TRBV7-9 and J usage is TRBJ2-4, with a tentative D call TRBD2 (6 bases). The length of the CDR3 is 16 residues. CDR1 and CDR2 (germline): SEHNR, FQNEAQ (reference sequence). V was pared by 5 bases and J by 1 base, with 15 bases between. The CDR3 bases are TGTGCCAGCAGCGCGACACCGGGAGCTGCCAAAAACATTCAGTACTTC. Translation: CASSATPGAAKNIQYF.

The chain recombines TRBV21-1 with TRBJ2-7; TRBD1 is the table's D call, not checked against the DNA. TRBV21-1 is described as a pseudogene. This CDR3 has 18 residues. The DNA of the CDR3 is TGTGCCAGCAGCAAAAGACGGGGACAGGGCCAATTTATCTACGAGCAGTACTTC. This sequence encodes CASSKRRGQGQFIYEQYF.